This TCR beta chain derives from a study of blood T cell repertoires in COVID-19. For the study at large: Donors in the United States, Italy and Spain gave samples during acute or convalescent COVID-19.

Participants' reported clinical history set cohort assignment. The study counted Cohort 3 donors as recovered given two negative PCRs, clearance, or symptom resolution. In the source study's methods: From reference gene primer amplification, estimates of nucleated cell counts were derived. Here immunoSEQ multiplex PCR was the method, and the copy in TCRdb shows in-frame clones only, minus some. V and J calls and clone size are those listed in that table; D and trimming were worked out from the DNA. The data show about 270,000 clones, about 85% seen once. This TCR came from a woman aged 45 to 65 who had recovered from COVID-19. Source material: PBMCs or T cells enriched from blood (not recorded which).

The CDR3 sequence: CASSLGQYSNQPQHF. The CDR3 region has the DNA TGTGCCAGCAGTTTAGGACAGTATAGCAATCAGCCCCAGCATTTT. The chain recombines TRBV27 with TRBJ1-5; a possible D gene is TRBD1 (6 bases). This CDR3 has 15 residues. V lost 2 bases and J 0 bases, leaving 8 bases between the germline ends. Germline-derived CDR1 and CDR2 are MNHEY and SMNVEV (reference sequence).